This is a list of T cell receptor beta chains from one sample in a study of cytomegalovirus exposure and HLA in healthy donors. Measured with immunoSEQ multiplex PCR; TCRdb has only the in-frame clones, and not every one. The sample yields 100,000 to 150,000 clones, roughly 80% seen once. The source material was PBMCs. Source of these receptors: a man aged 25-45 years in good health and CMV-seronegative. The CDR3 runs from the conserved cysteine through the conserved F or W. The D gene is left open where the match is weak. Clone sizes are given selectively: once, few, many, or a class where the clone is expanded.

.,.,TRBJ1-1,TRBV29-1,CSVGQVLNTEAFF,TGCAGCGTTGGACAGGTCTTGAACACTGAAGCTTTCTTT
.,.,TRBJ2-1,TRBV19,CASSIVSGNEQFF,TGTGCCAGTAGTATAGTCTCGGGGAATGAGCAGTTCTTC
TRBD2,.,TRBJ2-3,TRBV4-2,CASSPDGGGRTTDTQYF,TGTGCCAGCAGCCCCGACGGCGGGGGGCGAACGACAGATACGCAGTATTTT
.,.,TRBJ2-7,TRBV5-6,CASSLGARMAYEQYF,TGTGCCAGCAGCTTGGGGGCCAGAATGGCCTACGAGCAGTACTTC
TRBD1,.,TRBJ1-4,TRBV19,CASSIGGQAPNEKLFF,TGTGCCAGTAGTATAGGAGGACAGGCTCCCAATGAAAAACTGTTTTTT
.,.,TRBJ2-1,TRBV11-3,CASSLLRGSYNEQFF,TGTGCCAGCAGCCTCCTCCGGGGCTCCTACAATGAGCAGTTCTTC
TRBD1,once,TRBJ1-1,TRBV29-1,CSESTGAANTEAFF,TGCAGCGAATCGACAGGGGCCGCTAACACTGAAGCTTTCTTT
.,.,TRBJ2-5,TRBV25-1,CASSELVADQETQYF,TGTGCCAGCAGCGAACTAGTAGCGGATCAAGAGACCCAGTACTTC
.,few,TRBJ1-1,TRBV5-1,CASSLGQRNTEAFF,TGCGCCAGCAGCTTGGGACAGAGGAACACTGAAGCTTTCTTT
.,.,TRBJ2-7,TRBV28,CASSTPSYEQYF,TGTGCCAGCAGTACACCCTCCTACGAGCAGTACTTC
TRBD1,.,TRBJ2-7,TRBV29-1,CSASGQGAYEQYF,TGCAGCGCATCGGGACAGGGGGCGTACGAGCAGTACTTC
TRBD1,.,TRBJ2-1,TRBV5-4,CASSLQGAWEQFF,TGTGCCAGCAGCTTACAGGGGGCATGGGAGCAGTTCTTC
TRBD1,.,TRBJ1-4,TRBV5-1,CASSRLGTGGSEKLFF,TGCGCCAGCAGCCGGTTGGGCACAGGGGGCAGTGAAAAACTGTTTTTT
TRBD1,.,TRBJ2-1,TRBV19,CASSILRTGAPEQFF,TGTGCCAGTAGTATTCTGCGGACAGGGGCCCCTGAGCAGTTCTTC
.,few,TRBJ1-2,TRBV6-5,CASRTPTLAWTF,TGTGCCAGCCGGACGCCCACCCTAGCCTGGACCTTC
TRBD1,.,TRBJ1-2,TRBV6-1,CASSSGQGWNYGYTF,TGTGCCAGCAGTTCGGGACAGGGTTGGAACTATGGCTACACCTTC
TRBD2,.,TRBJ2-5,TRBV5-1,CASSPGTSGGQETQYF,TGCGCCAGCAGCCCAGGGACTAGCGGGGGACAAGAGACCCAGTACTTC
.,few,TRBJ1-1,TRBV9,CASSLGQQYTEAFF,TGTGCCAGCAGCTTAGGACAGCAGTACACTGAAGCTTTCTTT
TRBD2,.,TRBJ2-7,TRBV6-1,CASIPGLAASYEQYF,TGTGCCAGCATTCCGGGACTAGCGGCCTCCTACGAGCAGTACTTC
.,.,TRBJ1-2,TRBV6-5,CASSTGNYGYTF,TGTGCCAGCAGTACGGGAAACTATGGCTACACCTTC
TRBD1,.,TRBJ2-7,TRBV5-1,CASSSDRGRMYEQYF,TGCGCCAGCAGCTCTGACAGGGGGCGCATGTACGAGCAGTACTTC
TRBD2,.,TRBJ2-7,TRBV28,CASSPETSGGAYEQYF,TGTGCCAGCAGTCCCGAGACTAGCGGGGGGGCATACGAGCAGTACTTC
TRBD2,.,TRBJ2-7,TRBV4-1,CASSQDLLAGREQYF,TGCGCCAGCAGCCAAGATCTCCTAGCGGGACGCGAGCAGTACTTC
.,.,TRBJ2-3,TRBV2,CASTPGGTDTQYF,TGTGCCAGCACTCCCGGGGGCACAGATACGCAGTATTTT
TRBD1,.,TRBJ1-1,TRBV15,CATSRTGGLENTEAFF,TGTGCCACCAGCAGGACAGGGGGCCTTGAGAACACTGAAGCTTTCTTT
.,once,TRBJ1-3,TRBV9,CASSVATGGNTIYF,TGTGCCAGCAGCGTAGCTACCGGGGGAAACACCATATATTTT
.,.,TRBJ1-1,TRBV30,CAWSKGQGITEAFF,TGTGCCTGGAGTAAGGGGCAGGGGATTACTGAAGCTTTCTTT
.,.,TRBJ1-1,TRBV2,CASSAGHSNTEAFF,TGTGCCAGCAGTGCGGGACATTCGAACACTGAAGCTTTCTTT
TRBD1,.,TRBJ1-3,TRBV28,CASSLTGGNTIYF,TGTGCCAGCAGCCTGACAGGGGGAAACACCATATATTTT